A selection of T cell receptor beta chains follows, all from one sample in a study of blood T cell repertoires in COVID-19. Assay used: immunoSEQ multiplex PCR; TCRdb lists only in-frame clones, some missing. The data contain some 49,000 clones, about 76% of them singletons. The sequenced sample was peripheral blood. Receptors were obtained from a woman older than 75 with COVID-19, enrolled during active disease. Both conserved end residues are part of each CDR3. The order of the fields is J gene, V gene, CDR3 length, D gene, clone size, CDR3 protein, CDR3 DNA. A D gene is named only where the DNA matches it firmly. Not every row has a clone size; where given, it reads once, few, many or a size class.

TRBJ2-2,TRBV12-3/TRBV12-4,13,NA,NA,CATKTDLTGELFF,TGTGCCACCAAGACAGACCTAACCGGGGAGCTGTTTTTT
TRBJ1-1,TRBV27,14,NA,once,CASSSPMGSTEAFF,TGTGCCAGTTCTTCCCCCATGGGGAGCACTGAAGCTTTCTTT
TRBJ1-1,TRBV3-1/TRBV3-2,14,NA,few,CASSPWQRGTEAFF,TGTGCCAGCAGCCCTTGGCAGCGGGGGACTGAAGCTTTCTTT
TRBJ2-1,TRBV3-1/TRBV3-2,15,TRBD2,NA,CASRARGSGNNEQFF,TGTGCCAGCAGGGCTCGGGGTAGCGGGAACAATGAGCAGTTCTTC
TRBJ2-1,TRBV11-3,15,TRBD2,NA,CASSSIAGAYNEQFF,TGTGCCAGCAGCTCTATAGCGGGAGCCTACAATGAGCAGTTCTTC
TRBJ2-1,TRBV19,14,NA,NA,CASSIRAGLGEQFF,TGTGCCAGTAGTATAAGGGCGGGACTCGGTGAGCAGTTCTTC
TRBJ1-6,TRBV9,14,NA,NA,CASSVGTANSPLHF,TGTGCCAGCAGCGTAGGGACAGCAAATTCACCCCTCCACTTT
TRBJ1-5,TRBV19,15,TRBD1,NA,CASSIPDRDNQPQHF,TGTGCCAGTAGTATACCGGACAGGGATAATCAGCCCCAGCATTTT
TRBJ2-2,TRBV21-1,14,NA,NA,CASSKEGGGGELFF,TGTGCCAGCAGCAAAGAAGGGGGTGGCGGGGAGCTGTTTTTT
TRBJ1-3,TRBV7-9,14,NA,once,CASSPRGAGNTIYF,TGTGCCAGCAGCCCCCGCGGGGCAGGAAACACCATATATTTT
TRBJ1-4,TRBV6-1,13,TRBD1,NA,CASGTGVNEKLFF,TGTGCCAGCGGGACAGGGGTTAATGAAAAACTGTTTTTT
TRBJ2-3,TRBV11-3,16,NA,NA,CASSLGGGLRTDTQYF,TGTGCCAGCAGCTTAGGAGGCGGCTTACGCACAGATACGCAGTATTTT
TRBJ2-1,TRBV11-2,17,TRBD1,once,CASSPRLMGQGNNEQFF,TGTGCCAGCAGCCCCCGTCTCATGGGACAGGGAAACAATGAGCAGTTCTTC
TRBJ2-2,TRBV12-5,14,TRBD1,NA,CASGRQGNTGELFF,TGTGCTAGTGGCAGACAGGGGAACACCGGGGAGCTGTTTTTT
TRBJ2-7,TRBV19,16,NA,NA,CASSIDLRLFSYEQYF,TGTGCCAGTAGTATAGATCTGCGGCTGTTCTCCTACGAGCAGTACTTC
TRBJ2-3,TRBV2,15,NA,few,CASSAVALSTDTQYF,TGTGCCAGCAGTGCGGTAGCGCTGAGCACAGATACGCAGTATTTT
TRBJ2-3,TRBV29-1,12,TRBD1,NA,CTTGASTDTQYF,TGCACGACAGGGGCGAGCACAGATACGCAGTATTTT
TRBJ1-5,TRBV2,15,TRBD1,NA,CASSPGTGWGQPQHF,TGTGCCAGCAGCCCCGGGACAGGGTGGGGGCAGCCCCAGCATTTT
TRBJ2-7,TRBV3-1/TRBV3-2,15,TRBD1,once,CASSQNRGRWDEQYF,TGTGCCAGCAGCCAAAACAGGGGCCGATGGGACGAGCAGTACTTC
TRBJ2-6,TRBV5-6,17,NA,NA,CASSQQALHSGANVLTF,TGTGCCAGCAGCCAGCAGGCTCTCCACTCTGGGGCCAACGTCCTGACTTTC
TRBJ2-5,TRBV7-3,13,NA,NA,CASSAELQETQYF,TGTGCCAGCAGCGCGGAACTCCAAGAGACCCAGTACTTC
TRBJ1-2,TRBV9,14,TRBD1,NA,CASSEGTGNYGYTF,TGTGCCAGCAGCGAGGGGACAGGGAACTATGGCTACACCTTC
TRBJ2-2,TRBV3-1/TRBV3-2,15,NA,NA,CASSLRVGVAGELFF,TGTGCCAGCAGCCTCAGGGTAGGAGTCGCCGGGGAGCTGTTTTTT
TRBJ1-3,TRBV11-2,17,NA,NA,CASSLRGGAGDGNTIYF,TGTGCCAGCAGCTTAAGGGGTGGGGCAGGGGATGGAAACACCATATATTTT
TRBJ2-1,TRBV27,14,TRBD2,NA,CASSTPSGSNEQFF,TGTGCCAGCAGTACTCCTAGCGGCTCTAATGAGCAGTTCTTC
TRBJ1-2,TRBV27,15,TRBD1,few,CASSLSGGAGYGYTF,TGTGCCAGCAGTTTATCAGGGGGCGCCGGCTATGGCTACACCTTC
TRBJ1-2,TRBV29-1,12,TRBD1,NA,CSARRDRRGYTF,TGCAGCGCCCGGCGGGACAGGAGAGGCTACACCTTC
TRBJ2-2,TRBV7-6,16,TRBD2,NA,CASSSLSSGPTGELFF,TGTGCCAGCAGCTCGCTCTCTAGCGGCCCCACCGGGGAGCTGTTTTTT
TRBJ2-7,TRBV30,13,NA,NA,CAWNPGTNYEQYF,TGTGCCTGGAATCCGGGTACAAACTACGAGCAGTACTTC
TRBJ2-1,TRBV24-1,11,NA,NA,CATSVRNEQFF,TGTGCCACCAGTGTTCGGAATGAGCAGTTCTTC
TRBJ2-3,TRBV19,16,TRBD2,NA,CASSSSSGRITDTQYF,TGTGCCAGTTCGTCATCTAGCGGGAGGATCACAGATACGCAGTATTTT
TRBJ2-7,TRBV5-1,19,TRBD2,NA,CASSLSGGFTGGPSYEQYF,TGCGCCAGCAGCTTGAGTGGGGGCTTCACGGGAGGGCCGTCCTACGAGCAGTACTTC
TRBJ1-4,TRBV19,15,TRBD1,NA,CASSQGQATNEKLFF,TGTGCCAGTAGCCAAGGACAGGCAACTAATGAAAAACTGTTTTTT
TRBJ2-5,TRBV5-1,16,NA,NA,CASSLSGGEPQETQYF,TGCGCCAGCAGCCTTAGTGGGGGCGAACCCCAAGAGACCCAGTACTTC
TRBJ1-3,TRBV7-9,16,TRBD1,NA,CASKRQGGSSGNTIYF,TGTGCCAGCAAGAGACAGGGAGGTAGCTCTGGAAACACCATATATTTT
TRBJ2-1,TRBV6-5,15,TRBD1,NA,CASSYDRGDYNEQFF,TGTGCCAGCAGTTACGACAGGGGGGACTACAATGAGCAGTTCTTC
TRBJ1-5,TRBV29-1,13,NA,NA,CSVEESGGQPQHF,TGCAGCGTTGAAGAAAGCGGTGGTCAGCCCCAGCATTTT
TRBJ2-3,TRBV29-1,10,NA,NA,CSGGADTQYF,TGCAGCGGCGGGGCAGATACGCAGTATTTT
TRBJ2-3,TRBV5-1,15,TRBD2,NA,CASGEAGVSTDTQYF,TGCGCCAGCGGAGAAGCGGGAGTTAGCACAGATACGCAGTATTTT
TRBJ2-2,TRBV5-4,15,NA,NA,CASSLYGRDTGELFF,TGTGCCAGCAGCTTATACGGGAGAGACACCGGGGAGCTGTTTTTT
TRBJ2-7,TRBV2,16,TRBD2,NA,CASTRNAGLAGGEQYF,TGTGCCAGCACCCGTAACGCGGGACTAGCGGGAGGAGAGCAGTACTTC
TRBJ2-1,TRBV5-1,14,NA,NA,CASSLVADYNEQFF,TGCGCCAGCAGCTTGGTAGCAGACTACAATGAGCAGTTCTTC
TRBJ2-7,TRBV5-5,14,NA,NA,CASSLVAGAYEQYF,TGTGCCAGCAGCTTGGTTGCAGGGGCCTACGAGCAGTACTTC
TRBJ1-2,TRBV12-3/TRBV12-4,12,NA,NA,CASSQDIWGYTF,TGTGCCAGCAGTCAGGACATCTGGGGCTACACCTTC
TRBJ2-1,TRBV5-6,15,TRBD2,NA,CASSLGLAGYNEQFF,TGTGCCAGCAGCTTGGGCCTAGCGGGATACAATGAGCAGTTCTTC
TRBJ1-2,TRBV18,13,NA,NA,CASSRDRDYGYTF,TGTGCCAGCTCACGCGACAGAGACTATGGCTACACCTTC
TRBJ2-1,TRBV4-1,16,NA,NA,CASSQGFMSEYNEQFF,TGCGCCAGCAGCCAAGGTTTTATGAGCGAATACAATGAGCAGTTCTTC
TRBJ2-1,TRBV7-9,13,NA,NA,CASSLSLENEQFF,TGTGCCAGCAGCTTATCCCTAGAGAATGAGCAGTTCTTC
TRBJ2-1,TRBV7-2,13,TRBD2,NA,CASSRGLAGDKFF,TGTGCCAGCAGCAGGGGACTAGCGGGAGATAAGTTCTTC
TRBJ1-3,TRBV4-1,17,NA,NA,CASSRDPSWGPGNTIYF,TGCGCCAGCAGCCGGGACCCTAGTTGGGGGCCTGGAAACACCATATATTTT
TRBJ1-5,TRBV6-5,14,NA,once,CASKRRQSNQPQHF,TGTGCCAGCAAGAGGCGACAGTCTAATCAGCCCCAGCATTTT
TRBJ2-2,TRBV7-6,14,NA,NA,CASSPDGMGGELFF,TGTGCCAGCAGCCCCGACGGGATGGGCGGGGAGCTGTTTTTT